This T cell receptor beta chain was recovered during a study of radiotherapy plus CTLA-4 blockade in lung cancer. TCRdb's table, derived via immunoSEQ multiplex PCR, lists solely in-frame clones and lacks some. This table holds approximately 30,000 clones, roughly four fifths found once. Trimming took 6 bases from V and 2 from J, leaving 16 bases between them. Germline loops: CDR1 MNHNY, CDR2 SVGAGI (reference sequence). The CDR3 extends over 15 amino acids. Specimen: peripheral blood, collected from a patient treated with radiotherapy plus ipilimumab. The chain joins TRBV6-6 to TRBJ1-2, with no clear D. The receptor was derived from a human donor with non-small cell lung cancer that progressed on radiotherapy plus ipilimumab. DNA of the CDR3: TGTGCCAGCAGGCGGGGAGAGGGCCTAAACTATGGCTACACCTTC. Protein product: CASRRGEGLNYGYTF.